A selection of T cell receptor beta chains follows, all from one sample in a study of identical twins. Each CDR3 protein is one row after TCRdb ran MiXCR on the 5' RACE reads. The sample carries 600,000 to 800,000 distinct CDR3 sequences, about 20% recorded once. The sample also formed part of further work on T cells expressing NK-cell markers.

Sequencing was done on a sample of PBMCs. Source of these receptors: a woman under 30 in good health. CDR3s include the opening cysteine and the closing phenylalanine or tryptophan.

j_call: TRBJ2-2
v_call: TRBV12-3/TRBV12-4
cdr3_aa: CASRAGTSSGELFF

j_call: TRBJ2-6
v_call: TRBV11-2
cdr3_aa: CASSPGQGSVLTF

j_call: TRBJ1-1
v_call: TRBV29-1
cdr3_aa: CSGKNTEAFF

j_call: TRBJ2-1
v_call: TRBV12-5
cdr3_aa: CASGFGGDRVDHNEQFF

j_call: TRBJ2-1
v_call: TRBV5-6
cdr3_aa: CASSLLEFGGTGPFF

j_call: TRBJ2-1
v_call: TRBV9
cdr3_aa: CASSVVTSSYNEQFF

j_call: TRBJ2-3
v_call: TRBV5-4
cdr3_aa: CASRMAGDRGRADTQYF

j_call: TRBJ2-7
v_call: TRBV10-3
cdr3_aa: CAIMAGDYEQYF

j_call: TRBJ2-7
v_call: TRBV10-3
cdr3_aa: CAIRDSIYEQYF

j_call: TRBJ2-3
v_call: TRBV12-5
cdr3_aa: CASRPRAGLLTDTQYF

j_call: TRBJ2-1
v_call: TRBV12-3/TRBV12-4
cdr3_aa: CASSLMRGGRNEQFF

j_call: TRBJ1-1
v_call: TRBV6-2/TRBV6-3
cdr3_aa: CASSWMSGEGNTEAFF

j_call: TRBJ2-1
v_call: TRBV6-2/TRBV6-3
cdr3_aa: CASSYSNKGYEQFF

j_call: TRBJ2-1
v_call: TRBV7-9
cdr3_aa: CASSLSRLGGEQFF

j_call: TRBJ2-3
v_call: TRBV7-2
cdr3_aa: CASSLETFRTDTQYF

j_call: TRBJ2-7
v_call: TRBV9
cdr3_aa: CASSPPRGNEQYF

j_call: TRBJ2-7
v_call: TRBV12-3/TRBV12-4
cdr3_aa: CASSRGRGSYEQYF

j_call: TRBJ2-7
v_call: TRBV12-3/TRBV12-4
cdr3_aa: CASSLGAPVQQYF

j_call: TRBJ2-5
v_call: TRBV5-1
cdr3_aa: CASAGTPGETQYF

j_call: TRBJ1-2
v_call: TRBV6-6
cdr3_aa: CASSYAGYTF

j_call: TRBJ1-2
v_call: TRBV20-1
cdr3_aa: CSAKRQGIGGYTF

j_call: TRBJ2-2
v_call: TRBV20-1
cdr3_aa: CSARDVRGGTGELFF

j_call: TRBJ2-5
v_call: TRBV5-1
cdr3_aa: CASSFGVQETQYF

j_call: TRBJ1-1
v_call: TRBV30
cdr3_aa: CAWTGQSNTEAFF

j_call: TRBJ1-5
v_call: TRBV20-1
cdr3_aa: CSASALYQPQHF

j_call: TRBJ2-6
v_call: TRBV5-1
cdr3_aa: CASSRGTGGSGANVLTF

j_call: TRBJ2-1
v_call: TRBV20-1
cdr3_aa: CSARVVDSGTHTYNEQFF

j_call: TRBJ2-1
v_call: TRBV11-3
cdr3_aa: CASSLDLERGGYNEQFF

j_call: TRBJ2-1
v_call: TRBV7-9
cdr3_aa: CASSNSLGGRSNEQFF

j_call: TRBJ2-3
v_call: TRBV5-1
cdr3_aa: CASSPGGRGDTQYF

j_call: TRBJ1-2
v_call: TRBV5-1
cdr3_aa: CASSWGTATFYGYTF

j_call: TRBJ1-1
v_call: TRBV20-1
cdr3_aa: CSARANYAGDTEAFF

j_call: TRBJ2-7
v_call: TRBV2
cdr3_aa: CASSTSGRPYEQYF

j_call: TRBJ2-3
v_call: TRBV5-1
cdr3_aa: CASSLGSGTVQADTQYF

j_call: TRBJ2-7
v_call: TRBV3-1
cdr3_aa: CASSQEYNPYEQYF

j_call: TRBJ2-2
v_call: TRBV5-1
cdr3_aa: CASSRGSKTGELFF

j_call: TRBJ1-2
v_call: TRBV5-1
cdr3_aa: CASSLGANYGYTF

j_call: TRBJ2-7
v_call: TRBV15
cdr3_aa: CATSRYGGAWEQYF

j_call: TRBJ1-2
v_call: TRBV2
cdr3_aa: CASKINVLDYGYTF

j_call: TRBJ2-2
v_call: TRBV20-1
cdr3_aa: CSARAGLAASRNTGELFF

j_call: TRBJ2-3
v_call: TRBV10-3
cdr3_aa: CATRGADTDTQYF

j_call: TRBJ2-1
v_call: TRBV7-2
cdr3_aa: CASSSASGDSNEQFF

j_call: TRBJ2-1
v_call: TRBV5-5
cdr3_aa: CASSPGVFCNEQFF

j_call: TRBJ2-1
v_call: TRBV20-1
cdr3_aa: CSATTGLAGSSYNEQFF

j_call: TRBJ1-2
v_call: TRBV20-1
cdr3_aa: CSASPPQGYYGYTF

j_call: TRBJ2-1
v_call: TRBV6-6
cdr3_aa: CASSYEPGSHQFF

j_call: TRBJ1-1
v_call: TRBV12-3/TRBV12-4
cdr3_aa: CASSFDYRALNTEAFF

j_call: TRBJ2-6
v_call: TRBV7-9
cdr3_aa: CASSLAPWAGANVLTF

j_call: TRBJ2-7
v_call: TRBV4-2
cdr3_aa: CASSPPGLHYEQYF

j_call: TRBJ1-2
v_call: TRBV13
cdr3_aa: CASSLRTLRKGYTF

j_call: TRBJ2-3
v_call: TRBV5-1
cdr3_aa: CASDSGNTDTQYF

j_call: TRBJ1-1
v_call: TRBV5-1
cdr3_aa: CASSSGIQNTEAFF

j_call: TRBJ2-1
v_call: TRBV12-3/TRBV12-4
cdr3_aa: CASSSTGFLENEQFF